This section outlines one T cell receptor beta chain sequence together with its context. Its antigen remains unidentified. The data belong to a study of T cell responses to AZD1222 COVID-19 vaccine. Study-level points and caveats: Repertoire sampling was restricted to post-peak T cell response timepoints. CD4 TCRs linked to vaccination spanned spike, dominating at 160-218 and 743-854. Recipients of two AZD1222 doses showed rising Spike-specific TCR breadth and depth.

The CDR3 extends over 14 amino acids. Trimming shortened V by 9 bases and J by 1 base, and 15 bases separated the two germline ends. Looked up from germline, CDR1 is MNHEY and CDR2 is SVGAGI. Sequencing used immunoSEQ multiplex PCR; TCRdb keeps in-frame clones, though not all of them. The table lists 98,000 or so clones, 84% of them singletons. V gene TRBV6-5 combines with J gene TRBJ1-1; D unclear. The material was peripheral blood, obtained 28 days after the second AZD1222 dose. The source is an adult who received the AZD1222 COVID-19 vaccine. For the CDR3, the DNA is TGTGCCAGTTCCCCTGACGGTTGGAACACTGAAGCTTTCTTT. Protein product: CASSPDGWNTEAFF.